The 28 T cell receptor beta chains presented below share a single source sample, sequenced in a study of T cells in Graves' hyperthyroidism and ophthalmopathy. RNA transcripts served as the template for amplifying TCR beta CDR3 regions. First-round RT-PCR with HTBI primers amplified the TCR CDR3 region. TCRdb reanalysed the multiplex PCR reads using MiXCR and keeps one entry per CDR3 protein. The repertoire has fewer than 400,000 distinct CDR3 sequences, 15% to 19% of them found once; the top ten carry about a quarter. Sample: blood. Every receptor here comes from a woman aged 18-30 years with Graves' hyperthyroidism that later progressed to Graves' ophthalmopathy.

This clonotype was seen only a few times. CDR3 nucleotides: TGTGCCTGGAGTAACCTAGCGGGAGGTGGTAATGAGCAGTTCTTC. It translates to CAWSNLAGGGNEQFF. This sequence joins TRBV30 and TRBJ2-1; 11 bases align to TRBD2. The trim removed 2 bases at V and 7 bases at J, leaving 7 bases unmatched. CDR3 size: 15 residues. Germline V gene sequence: CDR1 GTSNPN, CDR2 SVGIG (reference sequence).

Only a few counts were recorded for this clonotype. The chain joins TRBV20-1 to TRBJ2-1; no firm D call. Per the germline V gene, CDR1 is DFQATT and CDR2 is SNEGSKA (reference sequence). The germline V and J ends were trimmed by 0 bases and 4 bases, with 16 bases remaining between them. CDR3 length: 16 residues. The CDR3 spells CSAREVLHSIYNEQFF. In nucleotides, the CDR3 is TGCAGTGCTAGAGAGGTACTACATTCAATTTACAATGAGCAGTTCTTC.

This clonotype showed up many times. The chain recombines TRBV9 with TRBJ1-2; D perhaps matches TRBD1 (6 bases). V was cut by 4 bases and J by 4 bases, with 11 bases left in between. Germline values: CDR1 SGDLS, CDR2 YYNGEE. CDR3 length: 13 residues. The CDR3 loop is CASSSQGCYGYTF. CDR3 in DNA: TGTGCCAGCAGCTCCCAGGGGTGCTATGGCTACACCTTC.

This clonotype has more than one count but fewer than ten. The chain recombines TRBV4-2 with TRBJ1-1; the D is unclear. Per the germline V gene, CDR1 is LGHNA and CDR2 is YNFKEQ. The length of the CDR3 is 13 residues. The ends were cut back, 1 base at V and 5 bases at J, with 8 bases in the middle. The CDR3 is CASSQALGTEAFF. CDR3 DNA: TGTGCCAGCAGCCAAGCGTTGGGAACTGAAGCTTTCTTT.

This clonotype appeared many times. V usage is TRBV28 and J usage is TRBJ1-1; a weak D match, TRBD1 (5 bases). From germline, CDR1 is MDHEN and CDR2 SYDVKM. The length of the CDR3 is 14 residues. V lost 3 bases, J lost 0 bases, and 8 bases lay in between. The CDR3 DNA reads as TGTGCCAGCAGTTTTAGGGGTTTGAACACTGAAGCTTTCTTT. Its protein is CASSFRGLNTEAFF.

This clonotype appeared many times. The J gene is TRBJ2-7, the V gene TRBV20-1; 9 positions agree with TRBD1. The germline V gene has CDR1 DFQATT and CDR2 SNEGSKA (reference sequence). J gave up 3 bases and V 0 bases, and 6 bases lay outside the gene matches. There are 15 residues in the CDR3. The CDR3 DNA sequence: TGCAGTGCTAGAGATGGGACAGGGATTAACTACGAGCAGTACTTC. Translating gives CSARDGTGINYEQYF.

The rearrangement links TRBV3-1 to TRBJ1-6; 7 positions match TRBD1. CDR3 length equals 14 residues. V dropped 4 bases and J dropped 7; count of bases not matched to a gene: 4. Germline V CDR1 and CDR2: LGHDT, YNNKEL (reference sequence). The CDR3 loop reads CASSRSGQNSPLHF. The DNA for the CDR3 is TGTGCCAGCAGCCGATCGGGACAGAATTCACCCCTCCACTTT.

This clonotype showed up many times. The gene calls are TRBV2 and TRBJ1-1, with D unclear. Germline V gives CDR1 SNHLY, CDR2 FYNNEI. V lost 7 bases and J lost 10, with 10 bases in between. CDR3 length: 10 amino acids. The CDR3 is CASIPGGAFF. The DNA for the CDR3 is TGTGCCAGCATCCCGGGAGGAGCTTTCTTT. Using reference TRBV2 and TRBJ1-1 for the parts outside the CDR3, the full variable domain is EPEVTQTPSHQVTQMGQEVILRCVPISNHLYFYWYRQILGQKVEFLVSFYNNEISEKSEIFDDQFSVERPDGSNFTLKIRSTKLEDSAMYFCASIPGGAFFGQGTRLTVV.

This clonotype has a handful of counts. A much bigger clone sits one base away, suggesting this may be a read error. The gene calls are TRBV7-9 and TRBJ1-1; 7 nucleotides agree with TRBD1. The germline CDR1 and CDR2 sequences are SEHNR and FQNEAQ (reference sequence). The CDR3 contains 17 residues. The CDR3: CASSSGQARLANTEACF. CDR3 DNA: TGTGCCAGCAGCTCCGGACAGGCCCGGCTCGCGAACACTGAAGCTTGCTTT.

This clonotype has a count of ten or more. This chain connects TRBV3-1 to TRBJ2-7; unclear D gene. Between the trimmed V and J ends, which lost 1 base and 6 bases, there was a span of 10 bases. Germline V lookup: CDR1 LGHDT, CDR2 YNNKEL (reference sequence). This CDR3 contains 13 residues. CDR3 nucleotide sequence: TGTGCCAGCAGCCAAGTGGGGATTCGCGAGCAGTACTTC. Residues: CASSQVGIREQYF.

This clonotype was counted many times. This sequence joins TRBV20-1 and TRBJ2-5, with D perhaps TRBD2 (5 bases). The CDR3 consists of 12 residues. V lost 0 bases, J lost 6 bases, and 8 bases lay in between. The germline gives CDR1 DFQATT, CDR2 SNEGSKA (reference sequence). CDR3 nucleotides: TGCAGTGCTAGAGAAACGGGGAAGACCCAGTACTTC. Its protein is CSARETGKTQYF.

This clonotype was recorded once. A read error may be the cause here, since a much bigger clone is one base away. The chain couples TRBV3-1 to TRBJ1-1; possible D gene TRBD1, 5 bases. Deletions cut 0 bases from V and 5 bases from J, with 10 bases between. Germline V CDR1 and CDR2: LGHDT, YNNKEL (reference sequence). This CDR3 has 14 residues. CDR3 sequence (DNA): TGTGCCAGCAGCCAAGATGAGGGGTTGACTGAAGCTTTCTTT. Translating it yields CASSQDEGLTEAFF.

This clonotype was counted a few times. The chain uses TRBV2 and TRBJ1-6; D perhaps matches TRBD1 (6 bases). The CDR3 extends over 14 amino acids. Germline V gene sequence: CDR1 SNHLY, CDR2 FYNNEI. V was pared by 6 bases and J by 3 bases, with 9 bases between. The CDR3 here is CASRDSFYNSPLHF. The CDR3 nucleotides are TGTGCCAGCAGGGACAGTTTCTATAATTCACCCCTCCACTTT.

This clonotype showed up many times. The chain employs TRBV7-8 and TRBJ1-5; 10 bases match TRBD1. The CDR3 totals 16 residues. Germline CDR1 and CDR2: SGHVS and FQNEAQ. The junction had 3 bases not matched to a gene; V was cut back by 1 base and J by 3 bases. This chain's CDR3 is CASSLVGTGVNQPQHF. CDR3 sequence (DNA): TGTGCCAGCAGCTTAGTGGGGACAGGGGTCAATCAGCCCCAGCATTTT.

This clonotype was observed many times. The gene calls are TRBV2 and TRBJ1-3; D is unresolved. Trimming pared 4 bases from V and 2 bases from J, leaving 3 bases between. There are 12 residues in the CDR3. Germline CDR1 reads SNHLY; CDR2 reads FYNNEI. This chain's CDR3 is CASSGTGNTIYF. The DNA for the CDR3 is TGTGCCAGCAGTGGAACTGGAAACACCATATATTTT.

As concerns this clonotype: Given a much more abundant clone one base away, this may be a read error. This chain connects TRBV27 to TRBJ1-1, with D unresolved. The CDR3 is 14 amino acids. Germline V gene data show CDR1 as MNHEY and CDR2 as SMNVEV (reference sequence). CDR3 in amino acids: CASSLIGANTEASF. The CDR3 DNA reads TGTGCCAGCAGTTTAATTGGTGCGAACACTGAAGCTTCCTTT.

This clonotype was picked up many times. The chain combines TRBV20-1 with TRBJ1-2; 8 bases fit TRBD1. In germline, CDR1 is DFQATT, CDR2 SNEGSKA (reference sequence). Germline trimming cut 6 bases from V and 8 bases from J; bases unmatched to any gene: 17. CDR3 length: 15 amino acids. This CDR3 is CSAHVPGTGLRGYTF. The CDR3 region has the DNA TGCAGTGCACACGTTCCGGGGACAGGACTAAGGGGCTACACCTTC.

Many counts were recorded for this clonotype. CDR3 amino acids: CASSLNTGTDTQYF. DNA for the CDR3: TGTGCCAGCAGTTTAAACACGGGCACAGATACGCAGTATTTT. V and J are TRBV27 and TRBJ2-3; D not certain. The CDR3 loop spans 14 amino acids. CDR1 and CDR2 from the germline V gene are MNHEY and SMNVEV (reference sequence). The V end lost 2 bases, the J end lost 1 base, and 7 bases lay between the germline ends.

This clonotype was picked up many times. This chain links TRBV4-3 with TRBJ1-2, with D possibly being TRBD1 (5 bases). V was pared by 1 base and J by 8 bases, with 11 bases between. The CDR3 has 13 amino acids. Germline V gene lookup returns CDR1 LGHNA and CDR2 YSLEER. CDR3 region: CASSQVAGLGYTF. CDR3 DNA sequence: TGCGCCAGCAGCCAAGTTGCAGGGCTCGGCTACACCTTC.

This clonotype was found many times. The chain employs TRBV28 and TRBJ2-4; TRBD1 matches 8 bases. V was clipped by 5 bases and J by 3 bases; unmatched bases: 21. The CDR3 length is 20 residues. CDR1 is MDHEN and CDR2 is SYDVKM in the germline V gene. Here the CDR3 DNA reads TGTGCCAGCAGTCCCTTCGGGCAGGGGGCGCCCACTAAACACAAAAACATTCAGTACTTC. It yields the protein CASSPFGQGAPTKHKNIQYF.

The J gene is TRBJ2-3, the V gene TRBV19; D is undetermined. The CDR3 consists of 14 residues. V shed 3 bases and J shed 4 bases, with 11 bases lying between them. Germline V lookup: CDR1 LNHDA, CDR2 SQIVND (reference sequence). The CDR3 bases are TGTGCCAGTAGTATTATTGGGCTGGCAGATACGCAGTATTTT. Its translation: CASSIIGLADTQYF. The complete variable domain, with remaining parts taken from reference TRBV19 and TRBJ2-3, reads DGGITQSPKYLFRKEGQNVTLSCEQNLNHDAMYWYRQDPGQGLRLIYYSQIVNDFQKGDIAEGYSVSREKKESFPLTVTSAQKNPTAFYLCASSIIGLADTQYFGPGTRLTVL.

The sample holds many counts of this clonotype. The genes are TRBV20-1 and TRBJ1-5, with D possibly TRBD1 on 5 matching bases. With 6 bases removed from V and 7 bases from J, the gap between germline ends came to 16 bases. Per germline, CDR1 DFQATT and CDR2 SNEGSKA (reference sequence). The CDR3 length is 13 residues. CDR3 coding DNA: TGCAGTGCCCGGGACGGGTGGCGGCAGCCCCAGCATTTT. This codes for CSARDGWRQPQHF.

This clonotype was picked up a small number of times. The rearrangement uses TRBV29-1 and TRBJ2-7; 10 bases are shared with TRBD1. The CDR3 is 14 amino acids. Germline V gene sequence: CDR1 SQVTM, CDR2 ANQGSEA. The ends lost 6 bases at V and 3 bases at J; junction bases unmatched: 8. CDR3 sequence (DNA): TGCAGCGTCCGTCCGGGACAGGGGCTCTACGAGCAGTACTTC. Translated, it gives CSVRPGQGLYEQYF.

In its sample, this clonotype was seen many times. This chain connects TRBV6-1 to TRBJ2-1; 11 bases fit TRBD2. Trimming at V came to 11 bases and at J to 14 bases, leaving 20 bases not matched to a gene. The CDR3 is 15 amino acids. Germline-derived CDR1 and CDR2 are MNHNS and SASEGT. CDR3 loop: CAAKSGLRLAGREFF. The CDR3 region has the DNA TGTGCCGCCAAATCCGGGCTCCGACTAGCGGGGAGGGAGTTCTTC.

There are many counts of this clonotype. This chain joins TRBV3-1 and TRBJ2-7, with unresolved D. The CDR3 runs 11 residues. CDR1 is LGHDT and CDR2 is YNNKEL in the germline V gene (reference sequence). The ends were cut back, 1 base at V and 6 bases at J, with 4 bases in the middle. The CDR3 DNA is TGTGCCAGCAGCCAAGGAGCCGAGCAGTACTTC. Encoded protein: CASSQGAEQYF.

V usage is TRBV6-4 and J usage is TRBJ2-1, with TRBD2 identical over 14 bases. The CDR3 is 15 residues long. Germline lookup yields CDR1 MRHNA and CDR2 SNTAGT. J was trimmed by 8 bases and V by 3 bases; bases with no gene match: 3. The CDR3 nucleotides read TGTGCCAGCAGTGATGGGACTAGCGGGAGAGATGAGCAGTTCTTC. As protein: CASSDGTSGRDEQFF.

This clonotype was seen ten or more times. The CDR3 bases are TGTGCCAGCAGTCCAGGGAGGAGCCACGAGCAGTACTTC. It translates to CASSPGRSHEQYF. The rearrangement joins TRBV27 to TRBJ2-7; possible D gene TRBD2, 6 bases. Trimming took 5 bases from V and 5 from J, leaving 13 bases between them. CDR1 and CDR2 (germline): MNHEY, SMNVEV (reference sequence). This CDR3 region has 13 residues.

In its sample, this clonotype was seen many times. In nucleotides, the CDR3 is TGTGCCAGCAGTTTAGGTCAGGGGAGAGTAGATACGCAGTATTTT. The encoded protein is CASSLGQGRVDTQYF. V and J are TRBV28 and TRBJ2-3; D perhaps matches TRBD1 (6 bases). The CDR3 covers 15 residues. V lost 2 bases and J 5 bases, leaving 14 bases between the germline ends. The germline CDR1 and CDR2 sequences are MDHEN and SYDVKM.